These T cell receptor beta chains were read from a single sample in a study of PD-1 blockade in classical Hodgkin lymphoma. Generated by immunoSEQ multiplex PCR, the TCRdb table keeps only in-frame clones and is missing some. This table has over 10,000 clones, 85% to 90% appearing once. The sequences come from CD4+ T cells from blood, collected before the fourth cycle of nivolumab. The receptors were gathered from a human donor with classical Hodgkin lymphoma. Both conserved end residues are part of each CDR3. Each record gives: D gene, J gene, V gene, clone size, CDR3 protein, CDR3 DNA. A D gene is named only where the DNA matches it firmly. Rows give clone size only sometimes, using once, few, many, or a class for an expanded clone.

TRBD2,TRBJ2-1,TRBV7-8,.,CASSLGTGGLNEQFF,TGTGCCAGCAGCTTAGGGACGGGAGGGTTAAATGAGCAGTTCTTC
.,TRBJ2-6,TRBV4-2,.,CASSQDIYGQYPSGANVLTF,TGTGCCAGCAGCCAAGATATCTACGGACAGTACCCCTCTGGGGCCAACGTCCTGACTTTC
.,TRBJ2-5,TRBV29-1,few,CSVAGGKETQYF,TGCAGCGTTGCTGGCGGGAAGGAGACCCAGTACTTC
.,TRBJ2-7,TRBV2,.,CASIGTYEQYF,TGTGCCAGCATTGGCACCTACGAGCAGTACTTC
.,TRBJ1-1,TRBV7-2,.,CASSFGGPREAFF,TGTGCCAGCAGCTTCGGAGGTCCGCGTGAAGCTTTCTTT
.,TRBJ2-7,TRBV7-7,few,CASSLGDGSYEQYF,TGTGCCAGCAGCCTAGGGGACGGCTCCTACGAGCAGTACTTC
.,TRBJ2-6,TRBV7-3,.,CASSEPGANVLTF,TGTGCCAGCAGCGAGCCGGGGGCCAACGTCCTGACTTTC
.,TRBJ2-6,TRBV7-2,.,CASSFLSGANVLTF,TGTGCCAGCAGCTTTCTCTCTGGGGCCAACGTCCTGACTTTC
.,TRBJ1-3,TRBV2,.,CASSMWDISSGNTIYF,TGTGCCAGCAGTATGTGGGACATCAGCTCTGGAAACACCATATATTTT
TRBD1,TRBJ1-5,TRBV6-5,.,CASSSTGTGNQPQHF,TGTGCCAGCAGTTCCACGGGGACAGGCAATCAGCCCCAGCATTTT
.,TRBJ2-7,TRBV7-2,.,CASSFGGGSYEQYF,TGTGCCAGCAGCTTCGGGGGAGGATCCTACGAGCAGTACTTC
TRBD2,TRBJ2-2,TRBV10-3,.,CATKTSANTGELFF,TGTGCCACCAAGACTAGCGCGAACACCGGGGAGCTGTTTTTT
.,TRBJ2-2,TRBV19,.,CASRWSKDTGELFF,TGTGCCAGCCGCTGGAGCAAGGACACCGGGGAGCTGTTTTTT
.,TRBJ1-4,TRBV19,.,CASKEGLNEKLFF,TGTGCCAGTAAGGAAGGTCTCAATGAAAAACTGTTTTTT
.,TRBJ2-3,TRBV7-9,.,CASSLVGMTQYF,TGTGCCAGCAGCTTAGTGGGGATGACGCAGTATTTT
.,TRBJ1-4,TRBV6-5,.,CASSSDGSEKLFF,TGTGCCAGCAGTTCCGACGGGAGTGAAAAACTGTTTTTT
.,TRBJ1-1,TRBV6-5,few,CASSYLTAGLLTEAFF,TGTGCCAGCAGTTATCTGACGGCGGGATTACTCACTGAAGCTTTCTTT
.,TRBJ1-2,TRBV7-3,once,CASSLIQGVGYTF,TGTGCCAGCAGCTTAATACAGGGAGTCGGCTACACCTTC
TRBD1,TRBJ2-1,TRBV27,.,CASSRRDSYNEQFF,TGTGCCAGCAGCCGTCGGGACAGCTACAATGAGCAGTTCTTC
.,TRBJ2-7,TRBV5-1,.,CASSSGPMDYEQYF,TGCGCCAGCAGCTCGGGACCGATGGACTACGAGCAGTACTTC
.,TRBJ2-5,TRBV10-1,.,CASSESGETQYF,TGCGCCAGCAGTGAGTCGGGTGAGACCCAGTACTTC
TRBD2,TRBJ2-7,TRBV5-1,.,CASSLEPSGLYEQYF,TGCGCCAGCAGCTTGGAGCCTAGCGGACTCTACGAGCAGTACTTC
.,TRBJ2-4,TRBV7-8,.,CASSLLPPLYQGQVKNIQYF,TGTGCCAGCAGCTTACTACCCCCCCTTTATCAGGGACAAGTAAAAAACATTCAGTACTTC
TRBD1,TRBJ1-4,TRBV6-5,.,CASKVLGQVNEKLFF,TGTGCCAGCAAGGTTTTAGGACAGGTGAATGAAAAACTGTTTTTT
TRBD1,TRBJ1-2,TRBV6-5,.,CASSHSSGGANYGYTF,TGTGCCAGCAGTCACTCGTCAGGGGGCGCAAACTATGGCTACACCTTC
TRBD1,TRBJ2-1,TRBV7-9,.,CASSLGALDRGPYNEQFF,TGTGCCAGCAGCTTAGGGGCACTCGACAGGGGCCCCTACAATGAGCAGTTCTTC
.,TRBJ2-5,TRBV15,.,CATSREDSIGTQYF,TGTGCCACCAGCAGAGAGGACAGTATTGGGACCCAGTACTTC
.,TRBJ2-7,TRBV19,.,CASSIDPGTYYEQYF,TGTGCCAGTAGTATAGACCCCGGGACTTACTACGAGCAGTACTTC
.,TRBJ2-2,TRBV5-1,.,CASSLAPQGATSGELFF,TGCGCCAGCAGCTTGGCTCCACAGGGAGCAACGTCCGGGGAGCTGTTTTTT
.,TRBJ2-3,TRBV5-1,.,CASSLLVGGSTDTQYF,TGCGCCAGCAGCTTACTAGTTGGGGGTAGCACAGATACGCAGTATTTT
TRBD2,TRBJ2-3,TRBV7-2,.,CASSTTGLAGYTQYF,TGTGCCAGCAGCACCACCGGACTAGCGGGTTATACGCAGTATTTT
.,TRBJ1-2,TRBV19,.,CATQGHNYGYTF,TGTGCCACCCAGGGACACAACTATGGCTACACCTTC
.,TRBJ2-3,TRBV7-3,.,CASSYSSGTLADTQFF,TGTGCCAGCAGCTACTCCTCCGGGACACTTGCAGATACGCAGTTTTTT
.,TRBJ2-7,TRBV7-9,once,CASSPKTLTVSEQYF,TGTGCCAGCAGCCCAAAAACATTAACAGTATCCGAGCAGTACTTC
.,TRBJ1-4,TRBV19,once,CASSPYPTINEKLFF,TGTGCCAGTAGTCCCTATCCCACCATTAATGAAAAACTGTTTTTT
TRBD1,TRBJ1-2,TRBV5-4,.,CASSPDRAYGYTF,TGTGCCAGCAGTCCAGACAGGGCCTATGGCTACACCTTC
TRBD2,TRBJ2-3,TRBV7-3,.,CASSSGLAVDTQYF,TGTGCCAGCAGCTCAGGACTAGCAGTAGATACGCAGTATTTT
.,TRBJ2-5,TRBV4-3,.,CASSQSDFETQYF,TGCGCCAGCAGCCAGTCGGACTTCGAGACCCAGTACTTC
.,TRBJ1-1,TRBV6-5,.,CASSYVRGVTEAFF,TGTGCCAGCAGTTACGTCCGAGGGGTCACTGAAGCTTTCTTT
.,TRBJ2-7,TRBV7-2,.,CASSFGGGSYEQYF,TGTGCCAGCAGCTTTGGTGGCGGCTCCTACGAGCAGTACTTC
.,TRBJ2-1,TRBV7-2,.,CASSLAREGNEQFF,TGTGCCAGCAGCTTAGCAAGGGAAGGCAATGAGCAGTTCTTC
.,TRBJ2-2,TRBV28,.,CASNQGGAGAGELFF,TGTGCCAGCAACCAGGGGGGTGCGGGAGCCGGGGAGCTGTTTTTT
.,TRBJ1-1,TRBV6-6,.,CASSYPLGGLNTEAFF,TGTGCCAGCAGTTACCCCCTAGGAGGTTTGAACACTGAAGCTTTCTTT
TRBD1,TRBJ1-6,TRBV28,.,CASSLAGGDSPLHF,TGTGCCAGCAGTTTGGCAGGGGGCGATTCACCCCTCCACTTT
.,TRBJ1-5,TRBV25-1,.,CASSEQHNQPQHF,TGTGCCAGCAGTGAGCAGCACAATCAGCCCCAGCATTTT
.,TRBJ1-2,TRBV11-2,.,CASSLGGGYTF,TGTGCCAGCAGCTTAGGGGGCGGCTACACCTTC
.,TRBJ2-3,TRBV5-1,.,CASSLAAPVDTQYF,TGCGCCAGCAGCTTGGCGGCCCCGGTAGATACGCAGTATTTT
TRBD1,TRBJ2-5,TRBV7-9,.,CASSFPGQGAPETQYF,TGTGCCAGCAGCTTTCCCGGACAGGGGGCCCCAGAGACCCAGTACTTC
.,TRBJ1-1,TRBV28,.,CASPQGTEAFF,TGTGCCAGCCCTCAGGGGACTGAAGCTTTCTTT
.,TRBJ1-4,TRBV7-9,.,CASSLRGVEKLFF,TGTGCCAGCAGCTTACGAGGGGTTGAAAAACTGTTTTTT
TRBD1,TRBJ2-3,TRBV2,.,CASSQQGAGDTQYF,TGTGCCAGCTCACAACAGGGGGCGGGGGATACGCAGTATTTT
.,TRBJ1-2,TRBV28,.,CASSLNQGKVVGYTF,TGTGCCAGCAGTTTAAATCAGGGGAAAGTCGTTGGCTACACCTTC
TRBD1,TRBJ1-1,TRBV7-9,.,CASSLLSRGRLEAFF,TGTGCCAGCAGCTTATTGTCCAGGGGGCGGCTCGAAGCTTTCTTT
TRBD2,TRBJ2-1,TRBV7-3,.,CASSKGGNNEQFF,TGTGCCAGCAGCAAGGGAGGGAACAATGAGCAGTTCTTC